The 18 T cell receptor beta chains given below trace back to one sample, sequenced in a study of blood T cell repertoires in COVID-19. Produced via immunoSEQ multiplex PCR; TCRdb's table is partial and in-frame only. The table records roughly 190,000 clones, around 84% of them present only once. The sample was peripheral blood. The receptor source for this set is a woman in her 70s with COVID-19, enrolled during active disease.

This clone was detected only once. The chain couples TRBV28 to TRBJ1-2, with D unclear. There are 13 residues in the CDR3. The V end was cut by 4 bases, the J end by 5 bases, with 11 bases between. Germline V CDR1 and CDR2: MDHEN, SYDVKM. The CDR3 region is CASSSAAFYGYTF. Written as DNA, the CDR3 is TGTGCCAGCAGTTCCGCGGCCTTTTATGGCTACACCTTC.

The rearrangement joins TRBV5-1 to TRBJ2-6, with 12 bases fitting TRBD1. Germline values: CDR1 SGHRS, CDR2 YFSETQ. The CDR3 contains 18 residues. The trim removed 3 bases at V and 0 bases at J, leaving 4 bases unmatched. CDR3 protein: CASSSGQGAFSGANVLTF. Written as DNA, the CDR3 is TGCGCCAGCAGCTCGGGACAGGGGGCCTTCTCTGGGGCCAACGTCCTGACTTTC.

The V call is TRBV29-1, the J call TRBJ2-2; D unclear. Per the germline V gene, CDR1 is SQVTM and CDR2 is ANQGSEA. V was trimmed by 4 bases and J by 1 base, leaving 4 bases between them. The CDR3 length is 12 residues. The CDR3 DNA reads as TGCAGCGTTGCGGTGAACACCGGGGAGCTGTTTTTT. Amino acids: CSVAVNTGELFF.

The rearrangement uses TRBV3-1 (or the pseudogene TRBV3-2) and TRBJ2-1, with 8 positions matching TRBD1. The CDR3 runs to 15 residues. Per germline, CDR1 LGHDT and CDR2 YNNKEL (reference sequence). The ends lost 3 bases at V and 6 bases at J; junction bases unmatched: 7. As DNA, the CDR3 is TGTGCCAGCAGCCATCTCAGGGGGCAGTCCAATGAGCAGTTCTTC. Its translation is CASSHLRGQSNEQFF.

The chain uses TRBV5-6 and TRBJ2-3; D is undetermined. Trimming removed 0 bases at V and 5 bases at J, with 7 bases between. This CDR3 has 13 amino acids. Germline V gene data show CDR1 as SGHDT and CDR2 as YYEEEE. The CDR3 sequence is CASSLAGEDTQYF. The CDR3 nucleotides are TGTGCCAGCAGCTTGGCAGGCGAAGATACGCAGTATTTT.

The V call is TRBV30, the J call TRBJ2-7, with 8 bases lining up with TRBD1. The CDR3 loop spans 14 amino acids. Germline-derived CDR1 and CDR2 are GTSNPN and SVGIG (reference sequence). The V and J ends lost 5 bases and 6 bases, in that order; junction bases with no gene match: 12. CDR3 nucleotide sequence: TGTGCCTGGCAAGGACAGGGCAGTTTTTTCGAGCAGTACTTC. This codes for CAWQGQGSFFEQYF.

The CDR3 region has the DNA TGTGCCAGCAGCTCACGGGGTGCCTCCTCTGGGGCCAACGTCCTGACTTTC. Its protein is CASSSRGASSGANVLTF. The V and J genes are TRBV3-1 (or the pseudogene TRBV3-2) and TRBJ2-6, with a possible D match to TRBD2 (5 bases). The germline V gene encodes CDR1 LGHDT and CDR2 YNNKEL (reference sequence). The CDR3 has 17 amino acids. V was clipped by 5 bases and J by 0 bases, with 14 bases between them.

The chain recombines TRBV11-3 with TRBJ2-1, with TRBD2 matching 8 bases. The J segment lost 6 bases and the V segment lost 5 bases, leaving 15 bases of the junction unmatched. The CDR3 length is 17 residues. Germline values: CDR1 SGHNT, CDR2 YENEEA. For the CDR3, the DNA is TGTGCCAGCAGCAAAAACCCTCCGGGACTAGTCGCCAATGAGCAGTTCTTC. Its translation is CASSKNPPGLVANEQFF.

This clone was counted once. The V gene is TRBV27, the J gene TRBJ2-5; the match to TRBD2 covers 7 bases. J was trimmed by 4 bases and V by 0 bases; bases with no gene match: 5. CDR3 length: 15 residues. Germline loops: CDR1 MNHEY, CDR2 SMNVEV (reference sequence). This CDR3 reads CASSLSQRGVETQYF. The CDR3, as DNA: TGTGCCAGCAGTTTATCACAGCGGGGCGTAGAGACCCAGTACTTC.

The rearrangement links TRBV5-1 to TRBJ2-2; TRBD1 matches at 10 bases. In germline, CDR1 is SGHRS, CDR2 YFSETQ. The length of the CDR3 is 17 residues. Trimming cost V 3 bases and J 5 bases; bases outside gene matches: 10. The chain's CDR3 is CASSSEGTGVGTGELFF. The CDR3 region has the DNA TGCGCCAGCAGCTCGGAAGGGACAGGGGTCGGGACCGGGGAGCTGTTTTTT.

With regard to this clone: Sequence at one end of the junction differs from germline and may be a read error. The chain carries TRBV28 and TRBJ1-4; tentatively, D is TRBD1 (5 bases). The CDR3 has 13 amino acids. Germline CDR1 is MDHEN and CDR2 is SYDVKM. The CDR3 bases are TGTGCCAGCAGTCCGGAGGGTTGGTTGGGGCAGAGATTT. Amino acid sequence: CASSPEGWLGQRF.

V gene TRBV3-1 (or the pseudogene TRBV3-2) combines with J gene TRBJ2-3, with 7 bases aligning to TRBD1. There are 14 residues in the CDR3. V shed 4 bases, J shed 6 bases, and the junction held 7 bases outside the gene matches. Per the germline V gene, CDR1 is LGHDT and CDR2 is YNNKEL (reference sequence). The CDR3 coding sequence is TGTGCCAGCAGCCCTTCGACAGGGCGGGATACGCAGTATTTT. Residues: CASSPSTGRDTQYF.

This chain joins TRBV28 and TRBJ1-1, with TRBD1 matching over 9 bases. Germline V gives CDR1 MDHEN, CDR2 SYDVKM. The CDR3 totals 19 residues. The V segment lost 4 bases and the J segment 7 bases; nucleotides outside the gene matches: 22. CDR3 bases: TGTGCCAGCAGTTCCCTGTCTCGGGGTCCGGGACAGGGAAGTCTTGAAGCTTTCTTT. Amino acids: CASSSLSRGPGQGSLEAFF.

This chain connects TRBV9 to TRBJ2-5; TRBD2 might be the D (5 bases). CDR3 length equals 15 residues. The germline CDR1 and CDR2 sequences are SGDLS and YYNGEE. Trimming cost V 0 bases and J 4 bases, with 13 bases left between them. This CDR3 reads CASSVASGGSETQYF. The DNA for the CDR3 is TGTGCCAGCAGCGTAGCCTCCGGAGGTTCAGAGACCCAGTACTTC.

The chain recombines TRBV18 with TRBJ2-1, with D possibly matching TRBD1 (6 bases). The CDR3 consists of 13 residues. The V gene's germline CDR1 is KGHSH and CDR2 LQKENI. V was shortened by 7 bases and J by 6 bases, with 13 bases between the two germline ends. For the CDR3, the DNA is TGTGCCAGCTTCCAGCTGGGGGCCAATGAGCAGTTCTTC. Encoded protein: CASFQLGANEQFF.

The chain joins TRBV6-5 to TRBJ1-2; no reliable D call. Germline CDR1 is MNHEY and CDR2 is SVGAGI. The CDR3 runs to 11 residues. V was clipped by 5 bases and J by 4 bases, with 5 bases between them. CDR3 DNA sequence: TGTGCCAGCAGTACAGTCTATGGCTACACCTTC. Translated: CASSTVYGYTF.

The rearrangement uses TRBV5-6 and TRBJ2-6; D gene uncertain. This CDR3 has 18 residues. The V end lost 3 bases, the J end lost 4 bases, and 20 bases lay between the germline ends. Germline loops: CDR1 SGHDT, CDR2 YYEEEE. CDR3 sequence reads: CASSWPGQSLPGANVLTF. As DNA, the CDR3 is TGTGCCAGCAGCTGGCCTGGGCAGAGCCTACCCGGGGCCAACGTCCTGACTTTC.

The chain links TRBV19 to TRBJ2-7; 9 bases are a match to TRBD1. The CDR3 consists of 16 residues. The trim removed 6 bases at V and 6 bases at J, leaving 15 bases unmatched. Germline V gene data show CDR1 as LNHDA and CDR2 as SQIVND (reference sequence). CDR3 residues: CASSLVSTGGGFEQYF. Here the CDR3 DNA reads TGTGCCAGTAGCTTGGTTTCCACAGGGGGCGGATTCGAGCAGTACTTC.